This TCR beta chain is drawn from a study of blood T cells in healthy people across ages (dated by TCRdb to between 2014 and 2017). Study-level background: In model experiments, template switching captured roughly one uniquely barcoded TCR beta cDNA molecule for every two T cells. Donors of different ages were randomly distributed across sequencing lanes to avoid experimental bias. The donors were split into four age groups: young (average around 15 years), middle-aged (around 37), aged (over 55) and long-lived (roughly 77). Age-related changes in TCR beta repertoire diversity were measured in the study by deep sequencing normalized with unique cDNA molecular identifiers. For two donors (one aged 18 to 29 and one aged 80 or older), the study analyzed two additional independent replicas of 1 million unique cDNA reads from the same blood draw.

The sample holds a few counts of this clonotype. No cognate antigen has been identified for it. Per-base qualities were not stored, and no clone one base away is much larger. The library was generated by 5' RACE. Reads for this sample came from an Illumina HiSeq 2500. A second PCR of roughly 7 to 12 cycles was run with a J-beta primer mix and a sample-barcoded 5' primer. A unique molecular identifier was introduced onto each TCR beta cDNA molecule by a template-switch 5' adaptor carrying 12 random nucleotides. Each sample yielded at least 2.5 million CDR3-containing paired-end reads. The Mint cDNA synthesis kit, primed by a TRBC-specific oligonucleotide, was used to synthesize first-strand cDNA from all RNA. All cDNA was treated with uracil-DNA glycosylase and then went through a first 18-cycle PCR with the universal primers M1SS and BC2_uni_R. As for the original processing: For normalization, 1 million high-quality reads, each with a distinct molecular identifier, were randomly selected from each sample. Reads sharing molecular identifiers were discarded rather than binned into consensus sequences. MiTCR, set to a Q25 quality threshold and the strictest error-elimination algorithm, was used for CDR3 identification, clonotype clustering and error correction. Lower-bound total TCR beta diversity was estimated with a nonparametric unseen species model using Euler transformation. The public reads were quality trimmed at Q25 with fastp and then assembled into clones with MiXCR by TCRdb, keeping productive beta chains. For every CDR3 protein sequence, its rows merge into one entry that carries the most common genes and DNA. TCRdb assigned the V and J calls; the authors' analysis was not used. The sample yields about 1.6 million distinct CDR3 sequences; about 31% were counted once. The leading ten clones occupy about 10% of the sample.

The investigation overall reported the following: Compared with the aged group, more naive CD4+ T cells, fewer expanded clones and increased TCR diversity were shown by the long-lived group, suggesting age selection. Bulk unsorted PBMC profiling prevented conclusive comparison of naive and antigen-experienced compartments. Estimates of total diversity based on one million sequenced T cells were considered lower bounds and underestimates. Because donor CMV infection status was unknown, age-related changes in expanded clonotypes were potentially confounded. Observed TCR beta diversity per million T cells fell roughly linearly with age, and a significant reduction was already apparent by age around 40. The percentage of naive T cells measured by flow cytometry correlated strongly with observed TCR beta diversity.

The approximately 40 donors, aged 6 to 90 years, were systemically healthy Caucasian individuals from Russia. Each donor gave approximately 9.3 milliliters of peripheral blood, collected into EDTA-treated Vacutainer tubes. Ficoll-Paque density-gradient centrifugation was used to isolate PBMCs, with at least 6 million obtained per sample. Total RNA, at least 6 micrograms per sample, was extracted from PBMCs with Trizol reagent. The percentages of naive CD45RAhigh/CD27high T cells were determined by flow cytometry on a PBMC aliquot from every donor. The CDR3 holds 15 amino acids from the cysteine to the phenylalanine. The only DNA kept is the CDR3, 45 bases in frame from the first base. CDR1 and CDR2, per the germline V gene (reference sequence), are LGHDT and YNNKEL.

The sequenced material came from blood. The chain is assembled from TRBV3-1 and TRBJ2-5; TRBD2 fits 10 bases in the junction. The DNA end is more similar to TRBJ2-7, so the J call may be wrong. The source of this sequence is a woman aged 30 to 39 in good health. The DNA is TGTGCCAGCAGCTACGGGACTAGCGAGACCTACGAGCAGTACTTC. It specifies CASSYGTSETYEQYF.